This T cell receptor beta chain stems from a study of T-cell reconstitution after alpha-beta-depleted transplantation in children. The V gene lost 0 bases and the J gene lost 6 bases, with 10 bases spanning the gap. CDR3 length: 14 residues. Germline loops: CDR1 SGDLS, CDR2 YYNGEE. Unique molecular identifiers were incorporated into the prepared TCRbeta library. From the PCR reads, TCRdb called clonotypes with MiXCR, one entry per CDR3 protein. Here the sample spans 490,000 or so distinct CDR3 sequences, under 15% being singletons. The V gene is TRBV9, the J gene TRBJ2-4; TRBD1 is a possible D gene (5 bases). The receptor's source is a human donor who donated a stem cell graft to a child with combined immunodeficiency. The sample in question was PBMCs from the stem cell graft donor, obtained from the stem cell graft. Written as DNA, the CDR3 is TGTGCCAGCAGCGTAGGGGGCGGCTTAAACATTCAGTACTTC. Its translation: CASSVGGGLNIQYF.